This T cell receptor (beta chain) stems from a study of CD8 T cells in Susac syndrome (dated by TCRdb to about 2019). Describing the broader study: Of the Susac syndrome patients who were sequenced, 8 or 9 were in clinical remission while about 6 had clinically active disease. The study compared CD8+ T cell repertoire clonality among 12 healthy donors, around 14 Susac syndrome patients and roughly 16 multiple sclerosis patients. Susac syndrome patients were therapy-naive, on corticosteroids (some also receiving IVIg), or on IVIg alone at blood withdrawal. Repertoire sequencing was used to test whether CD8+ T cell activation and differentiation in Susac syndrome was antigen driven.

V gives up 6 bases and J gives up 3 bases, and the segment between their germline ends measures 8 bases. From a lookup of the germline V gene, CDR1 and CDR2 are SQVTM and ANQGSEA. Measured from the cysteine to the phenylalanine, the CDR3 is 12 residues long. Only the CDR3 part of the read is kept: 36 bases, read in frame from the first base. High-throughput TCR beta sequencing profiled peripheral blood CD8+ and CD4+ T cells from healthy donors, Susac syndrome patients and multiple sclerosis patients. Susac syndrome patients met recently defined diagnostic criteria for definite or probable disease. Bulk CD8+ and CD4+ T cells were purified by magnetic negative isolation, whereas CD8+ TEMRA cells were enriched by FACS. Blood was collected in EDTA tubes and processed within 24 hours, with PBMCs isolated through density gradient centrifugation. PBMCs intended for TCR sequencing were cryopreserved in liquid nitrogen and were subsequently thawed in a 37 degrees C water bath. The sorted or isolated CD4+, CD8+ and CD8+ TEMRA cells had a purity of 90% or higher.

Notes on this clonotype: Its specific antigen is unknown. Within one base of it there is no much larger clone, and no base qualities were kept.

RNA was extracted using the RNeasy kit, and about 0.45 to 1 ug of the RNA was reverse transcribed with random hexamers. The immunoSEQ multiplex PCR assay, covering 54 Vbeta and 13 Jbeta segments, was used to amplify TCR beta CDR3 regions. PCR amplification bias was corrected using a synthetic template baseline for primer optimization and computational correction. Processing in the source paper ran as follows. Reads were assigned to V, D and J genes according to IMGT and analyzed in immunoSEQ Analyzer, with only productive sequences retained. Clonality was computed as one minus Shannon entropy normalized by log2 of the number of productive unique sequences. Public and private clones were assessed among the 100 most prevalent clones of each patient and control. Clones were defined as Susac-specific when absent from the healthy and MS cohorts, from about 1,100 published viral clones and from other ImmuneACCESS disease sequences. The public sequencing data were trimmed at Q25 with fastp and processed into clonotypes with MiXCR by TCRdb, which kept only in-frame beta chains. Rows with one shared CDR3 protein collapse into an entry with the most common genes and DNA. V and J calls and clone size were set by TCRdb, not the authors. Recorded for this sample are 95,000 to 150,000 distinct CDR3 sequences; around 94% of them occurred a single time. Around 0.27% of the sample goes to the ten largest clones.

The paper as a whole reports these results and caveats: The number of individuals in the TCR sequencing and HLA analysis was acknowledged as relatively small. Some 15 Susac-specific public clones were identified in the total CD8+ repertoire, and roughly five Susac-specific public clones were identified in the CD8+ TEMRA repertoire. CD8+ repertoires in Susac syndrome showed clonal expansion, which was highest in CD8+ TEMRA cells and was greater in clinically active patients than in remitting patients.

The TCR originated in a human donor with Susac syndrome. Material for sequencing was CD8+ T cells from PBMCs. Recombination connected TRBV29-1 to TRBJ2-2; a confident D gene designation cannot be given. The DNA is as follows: TGCAGCGTCGTTTCGGACACCGGGGAGCTGTTTTTT. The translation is CSVVSDTGELFF.